Presented here are 3 T cell receptor beta chains from one specimen sequenced in a study of blood T cell repertoires in COVID-19. Using immunoSEQ multiplex PCR, the repertoire was profiled, and TCRdb retains in-frame clones only, with some absent. The sample contains 250,000 to 350,000 clones, approximately 85% of which appear only once. The sample taken for sequencing was peripheral blood. These receptors were obtained from a human donor with COVID-19, enrolled during active disease. The donor label of this sample is uncertain.

V and J are TRBV6-2 or TRBV6-3 and TRBJ1-2; TRBD1 matches 9 bases. After removal of 5 bases from V and 4 bases from J, the junction contained 5 bases not matched to a gene. Germline-derived CDR1 and CDR2 are MNHEY and SVGEGT. The CDR3 is 14 residues long. CDR3 sequence: CASSPEGQGYGYTF. CDR3 nucleotides: TGTGCCAGCAGTCCCGAGGGACAGGGCTATGGCTACACCTTC.

The rearrangement joins TRBV18 to TRBJ1-1; weak D call: TRBD1 (6 bases). The CDR3 has 14 amino acids. V was pared by 4 bases and J by 4 bases, with 13 bases between. CDR1 and CDR2 from the germline V gene are KGHSH and LQKENI. The CDR3 reads CASSRRTQGTEAFF. Here the CDR3 DNA reads TGTGCCAGCTCACGTAGGACACAGGGCACTGAAGCTTTCTTT.

V gene TRBV2 combines with J gene TRBJ2-3, with 7 bases lining up with TRBD1. CDR1 and CDR2 (germline): SNHLY, FYNNEI. With V trimmed by 7 bases and J by 4 bases, 11 bases remained unmatched. The length of the CDR3 is 15 residues. The CDR3 DNA reads as TGTGCCAGCACCGGGGACAGACGGGTGGCAGATACGCAGTATTTT. Its translation: CASTGDRRVADTQYF.